These 5 T cell receptor beta chains were sequenced from one sample in a study of shared clonotypes between healthy human individuals. Sequencing used immunoSEQ multiplex PCR; TCRdb keeps in-frame clones, though not all of them. This repertoire shows some 580,000 clones, 98% found once; its top ten account for around 0.3%. In the naive CD8 group, cells lacked CD45RO and were positively selected for CCR7, so terminally differentiated effector memory CD45RA+ cells were left out. Source material: naive CD8+ T cells sorted from blood. All receptors come from a man aged 25-45 years in good health.

The rearrangement joins TRBV27 to TRBJ1-2; 7 bases line up with TRBD1. V shed 6 bases, J shed 4 bases, and the junction held 20 bases outside the gene matches. There are 18 residues in the CDR3. CDR1 and CDR2 (germline): MNHEY, SMNVEV (reference sequence). CDR3 DNA sequence: TGTGCCAGCAGCGCTGTGATTATTGGTGCTCGGACAGGCTATGGCTACACCTTC. Translation: CASSAVIIGARTGYGYTF.

The rearrangement links TRBV15 to TRBJ2-3; the D call may be TRBD1 or TRBD2 (5 bases each). The CDR3 has 15 residues. Germline V CDR1 and CDR2: LNHNV, YYDKDF (reference sequence). Trimming took off 1 base at V and 6 bases at J, with 14 bases between the two ends. CDR3 bases: TGTGCCACCAGCAGAGCTAGGGGACCGGGGGATACGCAGTATTTT. It specifies CATSRARGPGDTQYF.

The chain links TRBV15 to TRBJ2-1; TRBD2 aligns across 10 bases. The CDR3 is 15 residues long. V was pared by 5 bases and J by 8 bases, with 9 bases of the junction left unmatched. CDR1 LNHNV and CDR2 YYDKDF come from the germline V gene (reference sequence). CDR3 nucleotide sequence: TGTGCCACCAGCTGGTCTAGCGGGAGAAAGGATGAGCAGTTCTTC. It codes for CATSWSSGRKDEQFF.

The chain has TRBV7-6 and TRBJ2-7; tentatively, D is TRBD1 or TRBD2 (5 bases each). The CDR3 covers 15 residues. V lost 3 bases and J 0 bases, leaving 12 bases between the germline ends. The V gene's germline CDR1 is SGHVS and CDR2 FNYEAQ. The CDR3 region has the DNA TGTGCCAGCAGCTTTGCTCCAGGGAGCTCCTACGAGCAGTACTTC. The encoded protein is CASSFAPGSSYEQYF. Full variable domain (rest looked up from reference TRBV7-6 and TRBJ2-7): GAGVSQSPRYKVTKRGQDVALRCDPISGHVSLYWYRQALGQGPEFLTYFNYEAQQDKSGLPNDRFSAERPEGSISTLTIQRTEQRDSAMYRCASSFAPGSSYEQYFGPGTRLTVT.

The chain carries TRBV7-9 and TRBJ2-7; D remains unclear. This CDR3 is 12 amino acids long. The V gene's germline CDR1 is SEHNR and CDR2 FQNEAQ (reference sequence). V lost 3 bases to trimming and J lost 4 bases, with 7 bases between them. In DNA form, the CDR3 reads TGTGCCAGCAGCTTCCGTACGTACGAGCAGTACTTC. The encoded protein is CASSFRTYEQYF.